The subject of this entry is one T cell receptor (beta chain). This clonotype came up many times. Its target antigen remains unknown. No much larger clone is present one base from it, and per-base qualities are unavailable. The donors were some 39 Caucasian individuals from Russia, aged roughly 6 to 100 years, who were systemically healthy. Each donor gave around 9.8 milliliters of peripheral blood, collected into EDTA-treated Vacutainer tubes. PBMCs were isolated by Ficoll-Paque density-gradient centrifugation, with at least 7 million obtained per sample. Trizol reagent was used to extract total RNA from PBMCs, with at least 6 micrograms per sample. Naive CD45RAhigh/CD27high T cell percentages were measured by flow cytometry on a PBMC aliquot from every donor. The data derive from a study of blood T cells in healthy people across ages (dated by TCRdb to the mid-2010s). With respect to the entire study: In model experiments, template switching captured roughly one uniquely barcoded TCR beta cDNA molecule for every two T cells. Donors of different ages were randomly distributed across sequencing lanes to avoid experimental bias. The donors were divided into four age groups: young (average around 16 years), middle-aged (almost 40), aged (about 56) and long-lived (82). The study measured age-related changes in TCR beta repertoire diversity using deep sequencing normalized with unique cDNA molecular identifiers. Two additional independent replicas of 1 million unique cDNA reads from the same blood draw were analyzed for two donors (one aged 18 to 30 and one aged 80 or older). Here is what the overall study found, with its caveats: Since profiling was done on bulk unsorted PBMCs, naive and antigen-experienced compartments could not be conclusively compared. Because donor CMV infection status was unknown, age-related changes in expanded clonotypes were potentially confounded. Estimates of total diversity based on one million sequenced T cells were regarded as lower bounds and as underestimates. Compared with the aged group, more naive CD4+ T cells, fewer expanded clones and increased TCR diversity were shown by the long-lived group, suggesting age selection. A strong correlation was found between observed TCR beta diversity and the percentage of naive T cells measured by flow cytometry. Observed TCR beta diversity per million T cells fell roughly linearly with age, and a significant reduction was already apparent by age roughly 41.

The V end gives up 3 bases and the J end 1 base, leaving 2 bases in the junction not matched to a gene. Based on the germline V gene, the CDR1 and CDR2 sequences are SGHDT and YYEEEE. Spanning cysteine to phenylalanine, the CDR3 consists of 14 amino acids. Just CDR3 DNA is preserved here, 42 bases in frame from base 1. Preparation of the library involved 5' RACE. Sequencing took place on an Illumina HiSeq 2500. A second 7 to 11 cycle PCR used a sample-barcoded 5' primer and a J-beta primer mix. A unique molecular identifier was introduced onto each TCR beta cDNA molecule by a template-switch 5' adaptor carrying 12 random nucleotides. Each sample yielded at least 2.5 million CDR3-containing paired-end reads. First-strand cDNA synthesis was performed from all RNA using the Mint cDNA synthesis kit, with priming by a TRBC-specific oligonucleotide. Following uracil-DNA glycosylase treatment, all cDNA underwent a first 18-cycle PCR with the universal primers M1SS and BC2_uni_R. In the original analysis: Normalization of each sample was performed by random selection of 1 million high-quality reads, each carrying a distinct molecular identifier. Instead of being binned into consensus sequences, reads with shared molecular identifiers were discarded. CDR3 identification, clonotype clustering and error correction used MiTCR with a Q25 quality threshold and the strictest error-elimination algorithm. Lower-bound total TCR beta diversity was estimated with a nonparametric unseen species model using Euler transformation. TCRdb itself trimmed the public reads at Q25 with fastp, ran MiXCR and retained productive beta chains. For every CDR3 protein sequence, its rows merge into one entry that carries the most common genes and DNA. Here the V and J calls rest on TCRdb's processing, not on the authors' analysis. The sample table records 850,000 to 1,100,000 distinct CDR3 sequences; under 40% of these occur just once. Of the sample, around 13% is held by the ten largest clones.

The sequence is built from TRBV5-6 and TRBJ2-3, with 7 bases aligning to TRBD1. This clonotype was obtained from a man aged 18 to 35 in good health. Sequenced: blood. At the DNA level, the sequence is TGTGCCAGCAGCTCCGGACAGGGCACAGATACGCAGTATTTT. Translation gives CASSSGQGTDTQYF.